These 5 T cell receptor beta chains originate from one sample sequenced in a study of control samples from healthy donors and cancer patients. Here immunoSEQ multiplex PCR was the method, and the copy in TCRdb shows in-frame clones only, minus some. The table has about 95,000 clones, about 85% seen once. Sequenced input: blood. The receptors originated from a man younger than 40 in good health.

V gene TRBV9 combines with J gene TRBJ2-2; D might be TRBD1 (5 bases). CDR3 length: 14 amino acids. V shed 0 bases and J shed 6 bases, with 9 bases lying between them. CDR1 and CDR2 (germline): SGDLS, YYNGEE. The CDR3 DNA reads TGTGCCAGCAGCGTAGGGGGCCGGTCCGGGGAGCTGTTTTTT. It encodes CASSVGGRSGELFF. The full variable domain, completed using reference TRBV9 and TRBJ2-2, is DSGVTQTPKHLITATGQRVTLRCSPRSGDLSVYWYQQSLDQGLQFLIQYYNGEERAKGNILERFSAQQFPDLHSELNLSSLELGDSALYFCASSVGGRSGELFFGEGSRLTVL.

The rearrangement joins TRBV10-3 to TRBJ2-3; D not certain. The CDR3 is 12 amino acids. Germline loops: CDR1 ENHRY, CDR2 SYGVKD. V was cut by 8 bases and J by 4 bases, with 10 bases left in between. The CDR3 nucleotides are TGTGCCATCGGCCCCTCCGCAGATACGCAGTATTTT. This encodes CAIGPSADTQYF.

The CDR3 nucleotides read TGTGCCTGGAGTGGAGATAGCAATCAGCCCCAGCATTTT. Translating it yields CAWSGDSNQPQHF. The chain is built from TRBV30 and TRBJ1-5; D is unresolved. The CDR3 length is 13 residues. The ends were cut back, 1 base at V and 0 bases at J, with 4 bases in the middle. The germline gives CDR1 GTSNPN, CDR2 SVGIG (reference sequence).

The table lists this clone with a few counts. The V gene is TRBV19, the J gene TRBJ1-5, with D possibly matching TRBD1 (6 bases). Germline V gene lookup returns CDR1 LNHDA and CDR2 SQIVND (reference sequence). The V and J ends lost 5 bases and 0 bases respectively, with 14 bases between them. CDR3 length: 16 residues. CDR3 coding DNA: TGTGCCAGTAGTGCCGGGACACGCTATAGCAATCAGCCCCAGCATTTT. This sequence encodes CASSAGTRYSNQPQHF.

The chain carries TRBV5-6 and TRBJ1-1; 10 positions match TRBD1. The CDR3 spans 15 residues. Germline-derived CDR1 and CDR2 are SGHDT and YYEEEE. With 4 bases clipped from V and 4 bases from J, the junction kept 7 bases outside the gene matches. The CDR3, as DNA: TGTGCCAGCAGCCTCTACCGGGACAGGGGCACTGAAGCTTTCTTT. Amino acids: CASSLYRDRGTEAFF. Combining the CDR3 with reference TRBV5-6 and TRBJ1-1 gives the whole variable domain DAGVTQSPTHLIKTRGQQVTLRCSPKSGHDTVSWYQQALGQGPQFIFQYYEEEERQRGNFPDRFSGHQFPNYSSELNVNALLLGDSALYLCASSLYRDRGTEAFFGQGTRLTVV.